The 27 T cell receptor beta chains in this list originate from one sample, sequenced in a study of blood T cell repertoires in COVID-19. The assay was immunoSEQ multiplex PCR, and TCRdb's table has in-frame clones only and misses some. The table includes 150,000 or so clones, roughly 78% detected once. The sequenced material came from peripheral blood. The receptors originated from an elderly man with acute or convalescent COVID-19.

This clone has a handful of counts. The V and J genes are TRBV5-4 and TRBJ1-2; D may be TRBD1 (5 bases). Germline lookup yields CDR1 SGHNT and CDR2 YYREEE (reference sequence). The CDR3 covers 15 residues. The V and J ends lost 4 bases and 4 bases respectively, with 17 bases between them. Written as DNA, the CDR3 is TGTGCCAGCAGCCCGCGGCAGGGAGGCGGCTATGGCTACACCTTC. Protein product: CASSPRQGGGYGYTF.

The V and J genes are TRBV4-2 and TRBJ2-1; 14 positions match TRBD2. From germline, CDR1 is LGHNA and CDR2 YNFKEQ. The CDR3 length is 15 residues. After removal of 3 bases from V and 5 bases from J, the junction contained 0 bases not matched to a gene. Here the CDR3 DNA reads TGTGCCAGCAGCCAGGGACTAGCGGGGGACAATGAGCAGTTCTTC. Protein sequence: CASSQGLAGDNEQFF.

The count of this clone is one. This chain connects TRBV5-8 to TRBJ1-5; D perhaps matches TRBD1 (5 bases). The CDR3 has 15 residues. The V end lost 0 bases, the J end lost 0 bases, and 7 bases lay between the germline ends. Per the germline V gene, CDR1 is SGHTS and CDR2 is YDEGEE. The CDR3 region has the DNA TGTGCCAGCAGCTTGGGCAGGGTTAGCAATCAGCCCCAGCATTTT. Protein sequence: CASSLGRVSNQPQHF. The complete variable domain, with remaining parts taken from reference TRBV5-8 and TRBJ1-5, reads EAGVTQSPTHLIKTRGQQATLRCSPISGHTSVYWYQQALGLGLQFLLWYDEGEERNRGNFPPRFSGRQFPNYSSELNVNALELEDSALYLCASSLGRVSNQPQHFGDGTRLSIL.

This clone was counted between two and nine times. The genes are TRBV4-2 and TRBJ2-2; TRBD2 matches 9 bases. V gave up 2 bases and J gave up 4 bases; unmatched junction bases: 17. The CDR3 is 20 residues long. CDR1 and CDR2 from the germline V gene are LGHNA and YNFKEQ. The CDR3 DNA reads as TGTGCCAGCAGCCAATGGGCTAGCGGGGTCGGTTCTTTAGGCACCGGGGAGCTGTTTTTT. Its translation: CASSQWASGVGSLGTGELFF.

To note about this clone: The sample holds other DNA sequences that translate to the same CDR3. The chain is built from TRBV2 and TRBJ2-2; the D gene is possibly TRBD1 (5 bases). The V gene lost 2 bases and the J gene lost 2 bases, with 6 bases spanning the gap. The CDR3 totals 14 residues. CDR1 and CDR2 (germline): SNHLY, FYNNEI. The CDR3 loop reads CASSEQGNTGELFF. The CDR3 bases are TGTGCCAGCAGTGAACAGGGAAACACCGGGGAGCTGTTTTTT.

This clone was seen just once. V is TRBV7-2 and J is TRBJ2-7; 8 nucleotides match TRBD2. The CDR3 contains 15 residues. Per the germline V gene, CDR1 is SGHTA and CDR2 is FQGNSA. The V and J ends lost 2 bases and 3 bases, in that order; junction bases with no gene match: 6. Here the CDR3 DNA reads TGTGCCAGCAGCTTAAGCGGGGGCCAGAACTACGAGCAGTACTTC. Its translation: CASSLSGGQNYEQYF.

The chain joins TRBV7-6 to TRBJ2-2, with 7 bases identical to TRBD2. V gave up 1 base and J gave up 5 bases; unmatched junction bases: 7. Germline V gene lookup returns CDR1 SGHVS and CDR2 FNYEAQ. This CDR3 spans 16 amino acids. The CDR3 nucleotides read TGTGCCAGCAGCTTAGAAGGCGGGGGACGTACCGGGGAGCTGTTTTTT. Amino acid sequence: CASSLEGGGRTGELFF.

The CDR3 loop reads CASSRTGGGGGNSPLHF. The CDR3 DNA sequence: TGTGCCAGCAGTCGGACAGGGGGCGGGGGCGGTAATTCACCCCTCCACTTT. The chain uses TRBV2 and TRBJ1-6; 11 nucleotides agree with TRBD1. Germline V lookup: CDR1 SNHLY, CDR2 FYNNEI. This CDR3 spans 17 amino acids. V lost 5 bases, J lost 6 bases, and 9 bases stayed unmatched.

This sequence joins TRBV27 and TRBJ1-4; perhaps TRBD1 as D (5 bases). The V end lost 0 bases, the J end lost 5 bases, and 10 bases lay between the germline ends. CDR1 is MNHEY and CDR2 is SMNVEV in the germline V gene (reference sequence). CDR3 size: 15 residues. The CDR3 loop reads CASSLSDGANEKLFF. In DNA, the CDR3 is TGTGCCAGCAGTTTATCGGATGGGGCCAATGAAAAACTGTTTTTT.

J is TRBJ2-4 and V is TRBV29-1; possible D gene TRBD1, 5 bases. Germline CDR1 is SQVTM and CDR2 is ANQGSEA. The CDR3 has 15 amino acids. V lost 5 bases and J lost 2, with 16 bases in between. CDR3 sequence: CSVSDGAGTKNIQYF. In nucleotides, the CDR3 is TGCAGCGTTAGCGATGGCGCAGGGACCAAAAACATTCAGTACTTC.

The rearrangement uses TRBV2 and TRBJ2-7; 11 bases are a match to TRBD2. Germline trimming cut 3 bases from V and 3 bases from J; bases unmatched to any gene: 4. There are 15 residues in the CDR3. The V gene's germline CDR1 is SNHLY and CDR2 FYNNEI. The CDR3 reads CASSEMTSGVYEQYF. In DNA, the CDR3 is TGTGCCAGCAGTGAGATGACTAGCGGGGTCTACGAGCAGTACTTC.

This chain joins TRBV3-1 (or the pseudogene TRBV3-2) and TRBJ2-3, with TRBD2 identical over 11 bases. Germline V gene sequence: CDR1 LGHDT, CDR2 YNNKEL (reference sequence). The CDR3 spans 19 residues. After removal of 4 bases from V and 2 bases from J, the junction contained 14 bases not matched to a gene. CDR3 sequence (DNA): TGTGCCAGCAGCCCCCTGCAGGGGCTAGCGGGGGGAGACACAGATACGCAGTATTTT. Protein sequence: CASSPLQGLAGGDTDTQYF.

The genes are TRBV2 and TRBJ2-6; 8 positions match TRBD1. V dropped 6 bases and J dropped 2; count of bases not matched to a gene: 3. CDR1 and CDR2 (germline): SNHLY, FYNNEI. CDR3 size: 15 residues. This CDR3 is CASSPGGTGANVLTF. CDR3 DNA sequence: TGTGCCAGCAGCCCAGGGGGCACTGGGGCCAACGTCCTGACTTTC.

V usage is TRBV2 and J usage is TRBJ2-5, with D unclear. The CDR3 sequence is 15 residues long. Trimming stripped 2 bases from V and 2 bases from J, with 12 bases between. Germline CDR1 reads SNHLY; CDR2 reads FYNNEI. CDR3 in DNA: TGTGCCAGCAGTGAATCCCTTCCCAGGCAAGAGACCCAGTACTTC. The encoded protein is CASSESLPRQETQYF. The complete variable domain, with remaining parts taken from reference TRBV2 and TRBJ2-5, reads EPEVTQTPSHQVTQMGQEVILRCVPISNHLYFYWYRQILGQKVEFLVSFYNNEISEKSEIFDDQFSVERPDGSNFTLKIRSTKLEDSAMYFCASSESLPRQETQYFGPGTRLLVL.

The gene calls are TRBV19 and TRBJ2-6; 8 nucleotides line up with TRBD1. The germline CDR1 and CDR2 sequences are LNHDA and SQIVND (reference sequence). CDR3 length: 17 residues. After removal of 3 bases from V and 1 base from J, the junction contained 5 bases not matched to a gene. CDR3 in DNA: TGTGCCAGTAGTATTGACAGGGGTAGTTCTGGGGCCAACGTCCTGACTTTC. Protein: CASSIDRGSSGANVLTF.

The rearrangement joins TRBV3-1 (or the pseudogene TRBV3-2) to TRBJ2-2; a possible D gene is TRBD2 (5 bases). The germline V and J ends were trimmed by 2 bases and 6 bases, with 13 bases remaining between them. CDR1 and CDR2 from the germline V gene are LGHDT and YNNKEL (reference sequence). This CDR3 spans 15 amino acids. CDR3 nucleotides: TGTGCCAGCAGCCAACCCGGGGTGGTCTCCGGGGAGCTGTTTTTT. Translation gives CASSQPGVVSGELFF.

On this clone: At one boundary the junction diverges from the germline segment, which might be a read error. V usage is TRBV7-7 and J usage is TRBJ2-5; TRBD1 aligns across 9 bases. The CDR3 runs 17 residues. Germline CDR1 is SSHAT and CDR2 is FNYEAQ (reference sequence). CDR3 bases: TGTGCTAGCAGCCCTCGTCCCGGGACAGGGTTGGGAGAGACCCAGTACTTC. It specifies CASSPRPGTGLGETQYF.

The CDR3 DNA reads TGTGCCAGCAGCTTGCGCCAGGGTTCTCCCGCGTTGGAAAAACTGTTTTTT. Translating gives CASSLRQGSPALEKLFF. The chain couples TRBV5-4 to TRBJ1-4, with D possibly being TRBD1 (5 bases). Trimming took 1 base from V and 8 from J, leaving 21 bases between them. This CDR3 comprises 17 residues. Germline assignment: CDR1 SGHNT and CDR2 YYREEE (reference sequence).

The rearrangement joins TRBV19 to TRBJ2-6; D is undetermined. Trimming stripped 6 bases from V and 4 bases from J, with 13 bases between. Per germline, CDR1 LNHDA and CDR2 SQIVND (reference sequence). CDR3 length equals 15 residues. The CDR3 protein is CASRELESGANVLTF. CDR3 in DNA: TGTGCCAGTAGGGAGTTGGAATCCGGGGCCAACGTCCTGACTTTC.

This clone was recorded only once. The rearrangement links TRBV6-2 or TRBV6-3 to TRBJ1-1; 8 nucleotides match TRBD1. The ends lost 3 bases at V and 0 bases at J; junction bases unmatched: 9. The germline gives CDR1 MNHEY, CDR2 SVGEGT. The length of the CDR3 is 17 residues. For the CDR3, the DNA is TGTGCCAGCAGTTATACAACGACAGGGGCCATGAACACTGAAGCTTTCTTT. This translates into CASSYTTTGAMNTEAFF.

The rearrangement uses TRBV27 and TRBJ2-3, with D maybe TRBD1 (6 bases). Trimming cost V 1 base and J 5 bases, with 7 bases left between them. This CDR3 region has 13 residues. Germline V gene data show CDR1 as MNHEY and CDR2 as SMNVEV (reference sequence). CDR3 nucleotides: TGTGCCAGCAGTTTATGGGGGCAAGATACGCAGTATTTT. Protein product: CASSLWGQDTQYF.

The chain links TRBV7-2 to TRBJ2-1; unclear D gene. Between the trimmed V and J ends, which lost 8 bases and 10 bases, there was a span of 12 bases. Germline assignment: CDR1 SGHTA and CDR2 FQGNSA. The CDR3 is made up of 11 amino acids. DNA of the CDR3: TGTGCCAGCGGCAGGTTCGGCGAGCAGTTCTTC. Translation gives CASGRFGEQFF.

The V and J genes are TRBV20-1 and TRBJ2-2; 10 bases map to TRBD2. CDR3 length: 15 residues. V shed 3 bases and J 5 bases; nucleotides not matched to a gene: 6. Germline CDR1 is DFQATT and CDR2 is SNEGSKA (reference sequence). DNA of the CDR3: TGCAGTGCTAGTCTCGGTAGCGGGGGGACCGGGGAGCTGTTTTTT. Its translation is CSASLGSGGTGELFF.

The CDR3 DNA reads TGTGCCAGCAGTGAGGACTATAACACAGATACGCAGTATTTT. Translating it yields CASSEDYNTDTQYF. The rearrangement links TRBV6-1 to TRBJ2-3; a weak D match, TRBD2 (6 bases). Germline loops: CDR1 MNHNS, CDR2 SASEGT. The CDR3 is 14 residues long. Trimming shortened V by 3 bases and J by 2 bases, and 9 bases separated the two germline ends.

The V call is TRBV6-5, the J call TRBJ2-3; the match to TRBD2 covers 11 bases. The CDR3 runs to 14 residues. The germline V gene has CDR1 MNHEY and CDR2 SVGAGI. The ends lost 5 bases at V and 4 bases at J; junction bases unmatched: 2. The CDR3 sequence is CASSLAGGADTQYF. DNA of the CDR3: TGTGCCAGCAGTCTAGCGGGGGGCGCAGATACGCAGTATTTT.

This clone appeared a few times. The rearrangement joins TRBV15 to TRBJ1-2; maybe TRBD1 (5 bases). V lost 1 base to trimming and J lost 4 bases, with 7 bases between them. The CDR3 is made up of 13 amino acids. The germline V gene encodes CDR1 LNHNV and CDR2 YYDKDF (reference sequence). CDR3 bases: TGTGCCACCAGCAGAGGGCAGGGCTATGGCTACACCTTC. Translation: CATSRGQGYGYTF.

This clone was recorded once. The chain has TRBV5-1 and TRBJ2-6; 7 bases fit TRBD1. This CDR3 spans 18 amino acids. Trimming took 0 bases from V and 1 from J; bases not matched to a gene: 7. Per the germline V gene, CDR1 is SGHRS and CDR2 is YFSETQ. This CDR3 is CASSLGQGFGSGANVLTF. CDR3 in DNA: TGCGCCAGCAGCTTGGGACAGGGTTTCGGGTCTGGGGCCAACGTCCTGACTTTC.